Following are 6 T cell receptor beta chains from one sample sequenced in a study of graft-versus-host responses after intestinal transplantation. TCRdb's table, derived via immunoSEQ multiplex PCR, lists solely in-frame clones and lacks some. The sample has roughly 100,000 clones, 80% to 95% seen once. Their antigen targets remain unknown. The sample in question was unstimulated CD8+ T cells sorted from spleen or lymph node cells, obtained before intestinal transplant. All receptors come from a human donor who received an intestinal transplant.

This chain connects TRBV5-6 to TRBJ1-5; D gene unclear. CDR1 SGHDT and CDR2 YYEEEE come from the germline V gene. The CDR3 is 14 residues long. Trimming removed 4 bases at V and 0 bases at J, with 8 bases between. CDR3: CASSTKYSNQPQHF. Written as DNA, the CDR3 is TGTGCCAGCAGCACTAAGTATAGCAATCAGCCCCAGCATTTT.

V usage is TRBV11-1 and J usage is TRBJ2-1; D possibly matches TRBD1 or TRBD2 (6 bases each). CDR3 length equals 15 residues. Per germline, CDR1 SGHAT and CDR2 FQDESV (reference sequence). V was cut by 3 bases and J by 2 bases, with 11 bases left in between. The CDR3 here is CASSLGASAYNEQFF. In nucleotides, the CDR3 is TGTGCCAGCAGCTTGGGGGCTAGCGCCTACAATGAGCAGTTCTTC.

V usage is TRBV19 and J usage is TRBJ1-4; no definite D call. Germline V lookup: CDR1 LNHDA, CDR2 SQIVND (reference sequence). The CDR3 consists of 12 residues. The germline V and J ends were trimmed by 3 bases and 17 bases, with 16 bases remaining between them. CDR3 loop: CASSIWGQRVFF. CDR3 nucleotide sequence: TGTGCCAGTAGTATTTGGGGTCAGAGAGTTTTTTTT. The full variable domain, in which reference TRBV19 and TRBJ1-4 provide the parts outside the CDR3, is DGGITQSPKYLFRKEGQNVTLSCEQNLNHDAMYWYRQDPGQGLRLIYYSQIVNDFQKGDIAEGYSVSREKKESFPLTVTSAQKNPTAFYLCASSIWGQRVFFGSGTQLSVL.

This clone was counted once. The chain combines TRBV19 with TRBJ2-1; 7 bases fit TRBD2. Per the germline V gene, CDR1 is LNHDA and CDR2 is SQIVND (reference sequence). The junction had 7 bases not matched to a gene; V was cut back by 6 bases and J by 5 bases. This CDR3 is 14 amino acids long. The DNA for the CDR3 is TGTGCCAGTAGCCAAGCGGGGTTTCACAATGAGCAGTTCTTC. Its protein is CASSQAGFHNEQFF.

This chain joins TRBV2 and TRBJ2-7; D gene ambiguous. CDR3 size: 14 residues. V was cut by 6 bases and J by 0 bases, with 12 bases left in between. Germline-derived CDR1 and CDR2 are SNHLY and FYNNEI. CDR3 in DNA: TGTGCCAGCAGAACAGTTGAAAGCTCCTACGAGCAGTACTTC. It specifies CASRTVESSYEQYF.

This chain joins TRBV18 and TRBJ1-2; 12 bases agree with TRBD1. V dropped 4 bases and J dropped 6; count of bases not matched to a gene: 6. This CDR3 is 15 amino acids long. Per germline, CDR1 KGHSH and CDR2 LQKENI. CDR3 in amino acids: CASSHRDRGQDGYTF. CDR3 in DNA: TGTGCCAGCTCACACCGGGACAGGGGGCAAGATGGCTACACCTTC.